This T cell receptor (beta chain) emerged from a study of Ad26.COV2.S vaccination and SARS-CoV-2 variants. Notes on the study in general: Following vaccination, spike-specific CD8+ and CD4+ T cell responses reportedly exhibited substantial breadth.

The treatment here: some 19 received Ad26.COV2.S at low or high dose, single or two shots; about five received placebo; per-sample allocation not given. Material that was analyzed had been drawn on day 63 after the first vaccine or placebo injection. The germline V gene has CDR1 MNHEY and CDR2 SVGAGI. Trimming took 2 bases from V and 6 from J, leaving 13 bases between them. There are 14 residues in the CDR3. To note about this clone: What it recognizes is unknown.

The protocol was immunoSEQ multiplex PCR, while the TCRdb copy is restricted to in-frame clones and leaves out a portion. The data contain around 310,000 clones, roughly 90% of them singletons. The chain joins TRBV6-5 to TRBJ1-1; possibly TRBD1 for D (6 bases). The sample here was peripheral blood, taken in a trial of Ad26.COV2.S vaccine versus placebo. The TCR sequence derives from a person between 18 and 60 years old who received the Ad26.COV2.S COVID-19 vaccine or a placebo. The DNA of the CDR3 is TGTGCCAGCAGTTACCCGAACAGGGCCGCTGAAGCTTTCTTT. Translated: CASSYPNRAAEAFF.